These T cell receptor beta chains were read from a single sample in a study of low-dose radiotherapy and immunotherapy resistance in tumors. TCRdb re-derived calls from the reads in MiXCR, one entry per CDR3 protein. Of about 60,000 distinct CDR3 sequences listed, 20% to 25% are singletons. The sample here was PBMCs, taken after low-dose radiotherapy plus immunotherapy. These receptors all come from a male donor with prostate cancer. Each CDR3 is given without its conserved first and last residue.

J gene,V gene,CDR3 protein
TRBJ2-1,TRBV3-1,ATRGLAVYNEQF
TRBJ2-3,TRBV28,ASRPSRASGRDTPH
TRBJ2-7,TRBV5-1,ASSLAGTENYEQY
TRBJ2-2,TRBV4-2,ASSQGDRAGELF
TRBJ2-3,TRBV29-1,SVKTGRADTQY
TRBJ2-2,TRBV10-3,AISSGTANTGELF
TRBJ2-3,TRBV2,ASSGRRTDTQY
TRBJ1-1,TRBV14,ASSQSTGLSTEAF
TRBJ2-3,TRBV28,ASSSGTSGSHTQY
TRBJ2-1,TRBV20-1,SASDFLAGSYNEQF
TRBJ2-3,TRBV9,ASSVVPGVSTDTQY
TRBJ2-1,TRBV5-1,ASSLALAQYNEQF
TRBJ1-3,TRBV12-3/TRBV12-4,ASRKTGSGNTIY
TRBJ2-5,TRBV6-4,ASSRTSGGAETQY
TRBJ2-7,TRBV6-6,ASSTTGVEQY
TRBJ1-1,TRBV30,AWKGQVLNTEAF
TRBJ2-3,TRBV7-2,ASSPPVVGGAPDTQY
TRBJ1-4,TRBV28,ASSSAGNSNEKLF
TRBJ2-7,TRBV3-1,ASSPSRTGPRSYEQY
TRBJ2-7,TRBV12-3/TRBV12-4,ASTQSGGPPYEQY
TRBJ2-2,TRBV29-1,SGDSPNTGELF
TRBJ2-1,TRBV3-1,ASSPTTSGRAAFSYNEQF
TRBJ2-5,TRBV5-1,ASSLATLPTETQY
TRBJ1-2,TRBV3-1,ASSNPGGFNYGYT
TRBJ1-6,TRBV4-1,ASSLGGARQVNSPLH
TRBJ1-1,TRBV19,ASSPGLRAEAF
TRBJ1-1,TRBV12-3/TRBV12-4,ASRIRENTEAF
TRBJ2-7,TRBV18,ASSLGQDYEQY
TRBJ2-7,TRBV4-2,ASSQDARGQGKHEQY
TRBJ2-2,TRBV12-3/TRBV12-4,ASSLAHGTGELF
TRBJ2-1,TRBV5-1,ASSALTGVYEQF
TRBJ1-2,TRBV4-1,ASSPPGGDFGYT
TRBJ2-7,TRBV5-1,ASSLDGEQTYEQY
TRBJ1-6,TRBV18,ASSPGTGSSPLH
TRBJ1-6,TRBV5-1,ASIPRAVPVYSPLH
TRBJ2-1,TRBV29-1,SVEGVAGWYSYNEQF
TRBJ2-3,TRBV29-1,SVDLVGAGTSTDTQY
TRBJ1-6,TRBV19,ASSIGQKNSPLH
TRBJ2-1,TRBV27,ASSLGRGDNEQF
TRBJ2-3,TRBV19,ASSDRPRSTDTQY
TRBJ2-7,TRBV5-4,ASSLKGTSYEQY
TRBJ2-1,TRBV20-1,SARAQVGRGNEQF